This TCR beta chain derives from a study of cytomegalovirus exposure and HLA in healthy donors (dated by TCRdb to between 2016 and 2019). With regard to the full study: An earlier analysis of roughly 500 of the donors reported 276 Gb of sequence data and roughly 120 million unique TCR beta sequences obtained from some 200 million T cells. An earlier analysis of approximately 630 of the donors applied high-throughput TCR beta sequencing to assess whether each TCR beta V gene segment acted as functional or pseudogenic. Rather than using new phenotypic data, the later analysis identified candidate immune exposures from TCR beta sequences and from how often those sequences occurred across donors. Along with the approximately 700-subject first cohort, a separate validation cohort of over 90 different subjects was used. High-throughput TCR immunosequencing, statistical association of individual TCRs with disease status, and machine learning were combined to predict cytomegalovirus infection status. A later analysis re-examined previously published TCR beta repertoires from just over 650 donors and added high-resolution HLA genotyping to investigate patterns of TCR occurrence. A later genetic analysis took genome-wide SNP genotypes for about 55% of the roughly 670 donors and used that subset as a discovery cohort. The number of donors typed differed by locus, with about 629-640 for A, B, C, DRB1 and DQB1, more than 500 for DQA1, under 610 for DPA1, and some 470 for DPB1. Of the roughly 390 genotyped donors, roughly 76% were placed in the genetic ancestry cluster associated with self-reported Caucasian donors. The study was designed to test whether signatures of past pathogen exposure could be identified by cataloging public T cell receptors. The study profiled the T cell repertoires of 666 subjects by immunosequencing and related them to cytomegalovirus serostatus. About five DR-DQ haplotypes were treated as single units for association and clustering because of strong linkage in the cohort. Alongside the repertoire data, information on donor age, sex, ethnicity and CMV serostatus was compiled. On average, over 200,000 unique TCR beta nucleotide sequences were sequenced per donor among 350 to 400 genotyped donors of the cohort, with 15% to 20% of those sequences being non-productive. An early release covering just under 650 HLA-typed donors comprised roughly 300 gigabases of sequencing data and 85 million to 100 million unique TCR sequences. All discovery cohort repertoires had been generated using a single sequencing platform. HLA typing included class I and class II loci at four-digit resolution. Findings and caveats that apply to the study as a whole: In an earlier analysis of approximately 590 of the donors, most TCR beta V segments appeared in productive rearrangements about 90% or about 30% of the time, broadly matching IMGT annotations. Most TCR sequences were seen in very few donors, while some public TCRs were found in many individuals. According to a later analysis, most CMV-associated TCR beta chains appeared to be HLA-restricted, and the HLA associations seemed to be driven largely by CMV exposure. According to the authors, the approach could potentially be generalized to other disease states and immunological phenotypes. The only immune exposure information available for the cohort was CMV serostatus. In a later analysis, HLA-associated TCR beta chains showed more clonal expansion and lower generation probabilities than non-associated chains that were equally common. The classifier was reported to diagnose cytomegalovirus status with high specificity and sensitivity in both the original cohort and the validation cohort. This cohort had only TCR beta chains sequenced, and the lack of alpha or paired-chain data limited which features could be detected. Roughly uniform sequencing depth across donors was assumed in presence/absence analyses, although this assumption may not hold. At a false discovery rate of 0.05, a later analysis linked fewer than 20,000 TCR beta sequences to specific HLA alleles. A further reported finding was that TCR beta sequences accurately predicted the HLA-A and HLA-B alleles for most subjects in the first cohort. Strong co-occurrence of HLA alleles, especially DR and DQ, made assigning TCR associations to individual alleles difficult. A later analysis reported that several top co-occurrence clusters appeared linked to parvovirus B19, influenza, CMV and Epstein-Barr virus. The 87-base-pair reads could not distinguish some IMGT-functional V segments, including TRBV6-2 and TRBV6-3, so those segments were excluded. Because counts were too low, some 17 rarely observed V segments, including chromosome 9 orphons, were excluded from the earlier analysis of under 650 of the donors. According to a later analysis, TCR association rates differed among HLA loci, with DRB1 alleles showing the most associated TCRs and HLA-C alleles showing the fewest. The sequencing pipeline was judged likely to have produced a cluster of highly shared sequence variants as a technical artifact. Because HLA typing was missing for some donors at each locus, association tests included only the typed subset. Correlated functional status among segregating V segments might reflect linkage disequilibrium, but an unknown experimental factor could not be ruled out. In a later genetic analysis, fewer N-insertions in productive TCRs were reported among donors in an Asian-associated ancestry cluster than the roughly 700-donor mean. In the study, 150 to 200 TCR beta chains were listed as associated with cytomegalovirus. Three of the identified cytomegalovirus-associated TCR beta chains were confirmed in vitro to be specific for cytomegalovirus antigens. An association between a missense DCLRE1C variant and V-gene and J-gene trimming of TCR beta chains was found in a later genetic analysis and replicated in an independent cohort.

The CDR3 holds 15 amino acids from the cysteine to the phenylalanine. The kept DNA is CDR3 alone, 45 bases in frame from the first base. The V end gives up 5 bases and the J end 3 bases, leaving 7 bases in the junction not matched to a gene. The germline V gene gives CDR1 as SNHLY and CDR2 as FYNNEI. With respect to this clone: What this receptor recognizes is not known. No qualities accompany the bases; no much larger clone lies one base away.

The cohort consisted of 650 to 850 healthy bone marrow donors. Cohort members were all nominally healthy when sampled, although unrecorded immune exposures were likely present. The donor tested CMV seronegative, placing the donor among the roughly 400 seronegative members of the cohort. A peripheral blood sample was collected from each donor, and TCR beta sequencing was performed on peripheral blood mononuclear cells. The Qiagen DNeasy Blood Extraction Kit was used to extract genomic DNA from the blood cell samples. The library was built by means of the immunoSEQ multiplex PCR assay. A mixture of 60 forward primers for TCR Vbeta segments and 13 reverse primers for TCR Jbeta segments was used in the multiplex PCR. The CDR3 region of rearranged TCR beta genes was amplified from genomic DNA with a multiplex PCR assay. The Illumina HiSeq System was used to sequence the amplified TCR beta libraries as 87-base-pair reads. Turning to the authors' computational methods: A later analysis counted tens of millions of unique TCR beta chains across the 600 to 850 repertoires, and around 9.9 million of these chains were shared by at least two donors. Raw reads were error-corrected and collapsed into unique sequences with a nearest-neighbor algorithm that merged closely related sequences to remove PCR and sequencing errors. V, D and J gene segments were assigned by aligning CDR3 sequences to IMGT reference sequences. For a sequence to be retained, a match of at least six nucleotides to both a V gene segment and a J gene segment was required. A rearrangement counted as productive if the CDR3 had no stop codons and remained in frame with V and J, and every other rearrangement counted as non-productive. Following IMGT convention, CDR3 was defined as the stretch from the second conserved V-encoded cysteine to the conserved J-encoded phenylalanine. Sequences without an unambiguous match to a single V gene segment were excluded from the earlier analysis of 450 to 750 of the donors. In an earlier analysis of some 590 of the donors, a V segment was called functional when productive rearrangements were above 56.7%, and segregating when the standard deviation between donors exceeded 5%. A statistical classification framework was developed to diagnose cytomegalovirus status using the catalog of TCR beta chain sequences. A later analysis assigned V and J genes by comparing TCR nucleotide sequences with IMGT/GENE-DB human TR gene sequences. A later analysis assigned CDR3 sequences and most-parsimonious VDJ recombination scenarios with the TCRdist pipeline. A later analysis defined each TCR beta chain by its CDR3 amino acid sequence plus V-gene family, and excluded reads lacking a unique V-gene family. In a later analysis, approximately 590 highly shared, low-generation-probability nucleotide sequences were removed to address suspected cross-contamination and a sequencing artifact. A later analysis calculated a clonal expansion index for each public chain from normalized within-repertoire ranks of inferred template counts. In a later analysis, generation probabilities were computed using a VDJ recombination model fitted to out-of-frame rearrangements, and the results were checked against IGoR. Hypergeometric tests were used in a later analysis to score TCR-TCR, TCR-HLA and TCR-CMV co-occurrence, with a repertoire-size bias correction applied to the TCR pairs. In a later analysis, false discovery rates were estimated by permuting HLA or CMV assignments 20 times. In a later analysis, co-occurring TCRs were grouped using DBSCAN, with TCRdist sequence similarity added in when clustering inside HLA-allele-positive subsets. Co-occurrence clustering excluded repertoires with fewer than 30,000 or more than 120,000 public chains, plus five with anomalous nucleotide sharing. Sourced from immuneACCESS, this table was stored by TCRdb with only in-frame sequences that have V and J called. A share of the clones is absent; for the studies checked, an unresolved V gene accounts for under half, and the remainder has no known explanation. V and J calls and clone size come straight from that table; D and trimming were deduced from the DNA. In this sample the table shows roughly 100,000 clones, 83% of which occur a single time. Jointly, the top ten make up 2% to 3% of the sample.

The sequenced sample was PBMCs. This sequence originates from a middle-aged man in good health and CMV-seronegative. The sequence is built from TRBV2 and TRBJ1-2; 9 bases in the middle match TRBD1. This receptor has the CDR3 CASSQLGTGYYGYTF. The DNA reads as follows: TGTGCCAGCAGTCAATTGGGGACAGGGTACTATGGCTACACCTTC.